The clone carrying this TCR beta chain occurred a few times. These data are taken from a study of T-cell memory formation after mild COVID-19. TCR alpha and TCR beta cDNA libraries carrying sample barcodes and UMIs came from 5'RACE with constant-segment primers. Each CDR3 protein is one row after TCRdb ran MiXCR on the 5' RACE reads. The table lists around 130,000 distinct CDR3 sequences, about a sixth of them singletons, with 4.5% to 6.5% in the top ten. This CDR3 comprises 14 residues. Trimming removed 6 bases from V and 6 bases from J, with 15 bases in between. Germline CDR1 reads KGHDR; CDR2 reads SFDVKD.

This clonotype was obtained from a young man who had mild COVID-19 (a few samples of this study predate the infection). Cell type and time point are not known. The sequenced sample consisted of PBMCs or a T cell subset sorted from them (not recorded which). The genes are TRBV24-1 and TRBJ2-3, with D tentatively TRBD2 (7 bases). This chain's CDR3 is CATSNSGGPDTQYF. The CDR3 DNA sequence: TGTGCCACCAGTAATTCGGGGGGCCCCGATACGCAGTATTTT.